Below, 17 T cell receptor beta chains from the same sample are listed, as sequenced in a study of T cell changes during pregnancy in multiple sclerosis. The assay was immunoSEQ multiplex PCR, and TCRdb's table has in-frame clones only and misses some. This sample has under 20,000 clones, with more than 70% found just once. The material was CD8+ T cells from peripheral blood mononuclear cells, obtained after pregnancy. The receptors here all came from a female donor with multiple sclerosis, enrolled in a pregnancy study.

The chain recombines TRBV7-9 with TRBJ1-1, with D unclear. Per the germline V gene, CDR1 is SEHNR and CDR2 is FQNEAQ (reference sequence). Trimming removed 3 bases at V and 7 bases at J, with 15 bases between. The CDR3 totals 14 residues. The CDR3 here is CASSLTTTSFEAFF. In DNA form, the CDR3 reads TGTGCCAGCAGCTTGACAACCACCTCGTTTGAAGCTTTCTTT.

V usage is TRBV7-6 and J usage is TRBJ2-2; tentatively, D is TRBD2 (6 bases). This CDR3 has 16 residues. V was clipped by 5 bases and J by 1 base, with 14 bases between them. CDR1 is SGHVS, CDR2 FNYEAQ, per germline. The CDR3 protein is CASSGRGPWNTGELFF. The CDR3 DNA is TGTGCCAGCAGCGGGCGGGGACCCTGGAACACCGGGGAGCTGTTTTTT.

Details on this clone: The junction differs from germline at one of its ends, possibly a read error. The chain recombines TRBV5-1 with TRBJ2-5; the D gene is possibly TRBD1 (5 bases). Germline values: CDR1 SGHRS, CDR2 YFSETQ. The CDR3 sequence is 13 residues long. CDR3 sequence reads: CASSLQGQESQYF. The CDR3 DNA reads as TGCGCCAGCAGCTTGCAGGGCCAAGAGAGCCAGTACTTC.

This chain links TRBV6-5 with TRBJ1-1; D remains unclear. V was cut by 7 bases and J by 6 bases, with 9 bases left in between. There are 11 residues in the CDR3. CDR1 and CDR2 from the germline V gene are MNHEY and SVGAGI. The CDR3 coding sequence is TGTGCCAGCAAGGAGGTAGCTGAAGCTTTCTTT. Protein sequence: CASKEVAEAFF.

The chain is built from TRBV9 and TRBJ1-2; 9 bases are shared with TRBD1. V gave up 4 bases and J gave up 8 bases; unmatched junction bases: 12. Germline V gene sequence: CDR1 SGDLS, CDR2 YYNGEE. The CDR3 runs 15 residues. DNA of the CDR3: TGTGCCAGCAGCAAAGACAGGGGGAACTATCTCGGCTACACCTTC. Translation: CASSKDRGNYLGYTF.

By frequency in the sample, this clone is medium-sized. In nucleotides, the CDR3 is TGTGCCAGCAGCCAATCAGAGACAGGGGGACCAGATACGCAGTATTTT. As protein: CASSQSETGGPDTQYF. The rearrangement joins TRBV14 to TRBJ2-3; 9 bases fit TRBD1. From germline, CDR1 is SGHDN and CDR2 FVKESK. The V gene end was trimmed by 2 bases and the J gene end by 4 bases; junction bases not matched to a gene: 7. This CDR3 spans 16 amino acids.

The J gene is TRBJ2-7, the V gene TRBV7-9; 7 nucleotides agree with TRBD2. The CDR3 is 15 residues long. From germline, CDR1 is SEHNR and CDR2 FQNEAQ (reference sequence). The trim removed 1 base at V and 5 bases at J, leaving 8 bases unmatched. As DNA, the CDR3 is TGTGCCAGCAGCTTAGAGCCGCGCGGGGGTGACGAGCAGTACTTC. Amino acid sequence: CASSLEPRGGDEQYF.

V usage is TRBV27 and J usage is TRBJ1-2; TRBD1 is a possible D gene (6 bases). Trimming took off 7 bases at V and 6 bases at J, with 15 bases between the two ends. The CDR3 consists of 13 residues. Germline-derived CDR1 and CDR2 are MNHEY and SMNVEV (reference sequence). The CDR3 sequence: CASTDTGFNGYTF. The CDR3 coding sequence is TGTGCCAGCACCGACACAGGGTTCAATGGCTACACCTTC.

The genes are TRBV28 and TRBJ2-7; D is perhaps TRBD1 (6 bases). Germline V gene sequence: CDR1 MDHEN, CDR2 SYDVKM. Trimming removed 5 bases at V and 7 bases at J, with 24 bases between. There are 16 residues in the CDR3. This chain's CDR3 is CASSRETGTPKEEQYF. The CDR3 bases are TGTGCCAGCAGTAGGGAGACCGGGACACCAAAAGAGGAGCAGTACTTC. Full variable domain (missing parts from reference TRBV28 and TRBJ2-7): DVKVTQSSRYLVKRTGEKVFLECVQDMDHENMFWYRQDPGLGLRLIYFSYDVKMKEKGDIPEGYSVSREKKERFSLILESASTNQTSMYLCASSRETGTPKEEQYFGPGTRLTVT.

The V and J genes are TRBV15 and TRBJ1-2; TRBD1 is a possible D gene (6 bases). Looked up from germline, CDR1 is LNHNV and CDR2 is YYDKDF (reference sequence). This CDR3 contains 14 residues. The V end lost 0 bases, the J end lost 8 bases, and 13 bases lay between the germline ends. This chain's CDR3 is CATSRDSGVGGYTF. CDR3 in DNA: TGTGCCACCAGCAGAGATTCAGGGGTGGGAGGCTACACCTTC.

The chain is built from TRBV30 and TRBJ2-5; D unclear. CDR1 and CDR2 (germline): GTSNPN, SVGIG (reference sequence). CDR3 size: 11 residues. V was shortened by 2 bases and J by 4 bases, with 5 bases between the two germline ends. In DNA, the CDR3 is TGTGCCTGGAGTTTCGGAGAGACCCAGTACTTC. This gives the protein CAWSFGETQYF.

The chain joins TRBV28 to TRBJ2-1; 14 bases agree with TRBD2. The germline V gene encodes CDR1 MDHEN and CDR2 SYDVKM. Trimming took 4 bases from V and 5 from J; bases not matched to a gene: 4. The CDR3 spans 16 residues. CDR3 bases: TGTGCCAGCAGTTCCCGACTAGCGGGAGGGAACAATGAGCAGTTCTTC. Encoded protein: CASSSRLAGGNNEQFF.

This clone was seen only once. The gene calls are TRBV5-1 and TRBJ2-2; D gene ambiguous. V was cut by 0 bases and J by 6 bases, with 3 bases left in between. CDR1 is SGHRS, CDR2 YFSETQ, per germline. CDR3 length: 12 residues. Written as DNA, the CDR3 is TGCGCCAGCAGCTTGGCGGCCGGGGAGCTGTTTTTT. Its protein product is CASSLAAGELFF.

This chain links TRBV7-9 with TRBJ2-7; D unclear. CDR1 SEHNR and CDR2 FQNEAQ come from the germline V gene (reference sequence). Trimming cost V 1 base and J 5 bases, with 3 bases left between them. CDR3 length: 11 amino acids. The CDR3 is CASSLGDEQYF. The CDR3 region has the DNA TGTGCCAGCAGCTTAGGAGACGAGCAGTACTTC. Variable domain in full (rest from reference TRBV7-9 and TRBJ2-7): DTGVSQNPRHKITKRGQNVTFRCDPISEHNRLYWYRQTLGQGPEFLTYFQNEAQLEKSRLLSDRFSAERPKGSFSTLEIQRTEQGDSAMYLCASSLGDEQYFGPGTRLTVT.

This clone showed up just a few times. The rearrangement uses TRBV30 and TRBJ1-1; D is ambiguous. CDR1 is GTSNPN and CDR2 is SVGIG in the germline V gene (reference sequence). V was clipped by 0 bases and J by 4 bases, with 6 bases between them. The CDR3 sequence is 12 residues long. For the CDR3, the DNA is TGTGCCTGGAGTGTACAGATCACTGAAGCTTTCTTT. It encodes CAWSVQITEAFF.

The V call is TRBV7-8, the J call TRBJ1-3; 7 bases map to TRBD1. The V gene end was trimmed by 3 bases and the J gene end by 4 bases; junction bases not matched to a gene: 9. Germline CDR1 reads SGHVS; CDR2 reads FQNEAQ. The CDR3 sequence is 16 residues long. The CDR3 spells CASSLETGAYGNTIYF. DNA for the CDR3: TGTGCCAGCAGCTTGGAAACAGGGGCTTACGGAAACACCATATATTTT.

This chain joins TRBV5-4 and TRBJ1-2, with a tentative D call TRBD1 (6 bases). Germline CDR1 and CDR2: SGHNT and YYREEE (reference sequence). The germline V and J ends were trimmed by 3 bases and 2 bases, with 8 bases remaining between them. The CDR3 runs 13 residues. The CDR3 sequence is CASSWTANYGYTF. The DNA for the CDR3 is TGTGCCAGCAGCTGGACAGCAAACTATGGCTACACCTTC.